Described below is a single TCR beta chain sequence and its context. This specimen belongs to a study of blood T cell repertoires in COVID-19. At the level of the study: From the United States, Italy and Spain came samples of acute and convalescent COVID-19. In each case, the material was cDNA or gDNA derived from T cells, B-cell-depleted T cells, or PBMCs.

In the original workflow: Nucleated cell counts were estimated from reference gene primer amplification. Generated by immunoSEQ multiplex PCR, the TCRdb table keeps only in-frame clones and is missing some. V and J calls and clone size are copied from that table; D and trimming were computed from the DNA. The table includes tens of thousands of clones, about three quarters detected once. Trimming at V came to 7 bases and at J to 4 bases, leaving 6 bases not matched to a gene. The CDR3 consists of 12 residues. Germline CDR1 reads GTSNPN; CDR2 reads SVGIG (reference sequence). Sequencing input: peripheral blood. This TCR was recovered from a man in his 70s with active or convalescent COVID-19. The rearrangement joins TRBV30 to TRBJ2-5, with 7 bases fitting TRBD2. The CDR3 sequence: CASGGGLETQYF. The CDR3 DNA reads TGTGCCTCTGGGGGAGGGCTAGAGACCCAGTACTTC.